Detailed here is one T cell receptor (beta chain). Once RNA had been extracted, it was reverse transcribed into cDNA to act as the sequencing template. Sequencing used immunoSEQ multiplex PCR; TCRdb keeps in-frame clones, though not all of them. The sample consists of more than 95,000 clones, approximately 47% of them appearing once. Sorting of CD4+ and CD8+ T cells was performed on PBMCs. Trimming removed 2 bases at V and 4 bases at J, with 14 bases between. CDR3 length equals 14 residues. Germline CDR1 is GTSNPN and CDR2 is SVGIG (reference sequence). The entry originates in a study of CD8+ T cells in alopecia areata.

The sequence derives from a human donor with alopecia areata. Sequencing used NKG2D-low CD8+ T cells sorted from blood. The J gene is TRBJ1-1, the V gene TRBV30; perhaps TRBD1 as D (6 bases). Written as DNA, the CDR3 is TGTGCCTGGAGTAGTGGTCAGGGGTTCACTGAAGCTTTCTTT. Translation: CAWSSGQGFTEAFF.